Following are 17 T cell receptor beta chains from one sample sequenced in a study of T cell clones after liver transplantation. Data came from immunoSEQ multiplex PCR; TCRdb stores just in-frame clones and leaves some out. The sample includes 25,000 to 40,000 clones, 90% to 95% of them seen just once. The sequencing used CD8+ T cells from blood, collected 12 months after liver transplant. All receptors come from a human patient who received a liver transplant. Some T cells may be the graft donor's.

This clone showed up just once. One end of the junction varies from germline; a read error may be responsible. The rearrangement joins TRBV28 to TRBJ2-1, with D possibly being TRBD2 (6 bases). The CDR3 loop spans 15 amino acids. CDR1 and CDR2 (germline): MDHEN, SYDVKM. CDR3 sequence: CASGGWEVSHNEQFF. DNA of the CDR3: TGTGCCAGCGGGGGGTGGGAAGTCTCCCACAATGAGCAGTTCTTC.

This sequence joins TRBV13 and TRBJ2-7; the D gene is possibly TRBD1 (6 bases). CDR1 is PRHDT and CDR2 is FYEKMQ in the germline V gene (reference sequence). Between the trimmed V and J ends, which lost 3 bases and 5 bases, there was a span of 11 bases. The CDR3 runs 13 residues. Here the CDR3 DNA reads TGTGCCAGCAGCTTCGACAGGAGCGACGAGCAGTACTTC. Translating gives CASSFDRSDEQYF.

The genes are TRBV30 and TRBJ2-7; 7 positions agree with TRBD2. V lost 3 bases and J lost 2; bases outside the gene matches: 13. The CDR3 sequence is 16 residues long. Germline V gene sequence: CDR1 GTSNPN, CDR2 SVGIG (reference sequence). The CDR3 sequence is CAWRDGLREFTYEQYF. In nucleotides, the CDR3 is TGTGCCTGGAGGGACGGGTTGCGGGAGTTCACCTACGAGCAGTACTTC.

The sample holds a few counts of this clone. Additional DNA sequences in this sample encode the identical CDR3. This chain joins TRBV7-9 and TRBJ2-3; no reliable D call. Germline V gene sequence: CDR1 SEHNR, CDR2 FQNEAQ (reference sequence). This CDR3 has 12 amino acids. V was pared by 1 base and J by 4 bases, with 3 bases between. The CDR3 protein is CASSLGADTQYF. CDR3 nucleotide sequence: TGTGCCAGCAGCTTAGGTGCAGATACGCAGTATTTT.

V usage is TRBV7-6 and J usage is TRBJ2-7, with 11 bases lining up with TRBD1. V gave up 5 bases and J gave up 7 bases; unmatched junction bases: 13. Germline-derived CDR1 and CDR2 are SGHVS and FNYEAQ. CDR3 length: 16 amino acids. The CDR3 loop is CASSTPTGQGAGEQYF. CDR3 coding DNA: TGTGCCAGCAGCACTCCTACCGGACAGGGGGCCGGTGAGCAGTACTTC. The full variable domain, with the rest looked up from reference TRBV7-6 and TRBJ2-7, is GAGVSQSPRYKVTKRGQDVALRCDPISGHVSLYWYRQALGQGPEFLTYFNYEAQQDKSGLPNDRFSAERPEGSISTLTIQRTEQRDSAMYRCASSTPTGQGAGEQYFGPGTRLTVT.

Here the CDR3 DNA reads TGTGCCAGCAGTTTAAATGGGGGGCGGCCCGGAAACACCATATATTTT. Encoded protein: CASSLNGGRPGNTIYF. The J gene is TRBJ1-3, the V gene TRBV27, with D perhaps matching TRBD1 (6 bases). This CDR3 has 16 amino acids. Per germline, CDR1 MNHEY and CDR2 SMNVEV (reference sequence). The ends were cut back, 2 bases at V and 4 bases at J, with 15 bases in the middle.

The chain carries TRBV4-3 and TRBJ2-7; maybe TRBD2 (6 bases). The germline gives CDR1 LGHNA, CDR2 YSLEER. This CDR3 has 13 residues. The V gene lost 0 bases and the J gene lost 3 bases, with 6 bases spanning the gap. The CDR3 nucleotides read TGCGCCAGCAGCCAAGAGGGAGGCTACGAGCAGTACTTC. Residues: CASSQEGGYEQYF.

The chain links TRBV4-2 to TRBJ2-1; D is possibly TRBD1 (6 bases). The CDR3 consists of 19 residues. Germline CDR1 and CDR2: LGHNA and YNFKEQ. The V gene lost 0 bases and the J gene lost 8 bases, with 26 bases spanning the gap. The CDR3 protein is CASSQDYASRGGFYDEQFF. For the CDR3, the DNA is TGTGCCAGCAGCCAAGATTATGCAAGCAGGGGCGGATTTTACGATGAGCAGTTCTTC.

The gene calls are TRBV5-4 and TRBJ2-1; tentatively, D is TRBD2 (6 bases). The CDR3 covers 15 residues. Germline V gives CDR1 SGHNT, CDR2 YYREEE (reference sequence). V dropped 5 bases and J dropped 1 base, with 13 bases sitting between them. The DNA of the CDR3 is TGTGCCAGCAGACCCGGGACTCCATCCTACAATGAGCAGTTCTTC. This encodes CASRPGTPSYNEQFF.

This clone occurred once. The J gene is TRBJ2-1, the V gene TRBV6-5; D is possibly TRBD2 (6 bases). V was clipped by 2 bases and J by 5 bases, with 13 bases between them. The CDR3 covers 15 residues. CDR1 is MNHEY, CDR2 SVGAGI, per germline. The CDR3 DNA follows: TGTGCCAGCAGTTACGAGGAGGGAAGGGACAATGAGCAGTTCTTC. Protein: CASSYEEGRDNEQFF.

The chain combines TRBV5-1 with TRBJ2-3; TRBD2 matches at 10 bases. J lost 1 base, V lost 6 bases, and 11 bases had no gene match. The length of the CDR3 is 17 residues. Germline lookup yields CDR1 SGHRS and CDR2 YFSETQ. Here the CDR3 reads CASTLRASGSGTDTQYF. CDR3 bases: TGCGCCAGCACCCTTCGGGCTAGCGGGAGCGGCACAGATACGCAGTATTTT.

This sequence joins TRBV11-2 and TRBJ2-5; D possibly corresponds to TRBD1 (6 bases). CDR1 is SGHAT, CDR2 FQNNGV, per germline. With 5 bases removed from V and 4 bases from J, the gap between germline ends came to 14 bases. The CDR3 consists of 14 residues. CDR3 protein: CASSQPDRLETQYF. CDR3 bases: TGTGCCAGCAGCCAACCGGACAGATTAGAGACCCAGTACTTC.

The chain links TRBV12-5 to TRBJ1-1; D remains ambiguous. Germline-derived CDR1 and CDR2 are LGHNT and FRNRAP. This CDR3 spans 17 amino acids. V dropped 0 bases and J dropped 0 bases, with 14 bases sitting between them. The CDR3 loop reads CASGLVLWGGLNTEAFF. The CDR3 coding sequence is TGTGCTAGTGGTTTGGTACTCTGGGGAGGGTTGAACACTGAAGCTTTCTTT. Variable domain in full (rest from reference TRBV12-5 and TRBJ1-1): DARVTQTPRHKVTEMGQEVTMRCQPILGHNTVFWYRQTMMQGLELLAYFRNRAPLDDSGMPKDRFSAEMPDATLATLKIQPSEPRDSAVYFCASGLVLWGGLNTEAFFGQGTRLTVV.

The rearrangement links TRBV5-6 to TRBJ2-7; a possible D gene is TRBD1 (6 bases). Germline CDR1 is SGHDT and CDR2 is YYEEEE. This CDR3 region has 13 residues. V dropped 2 bases and J dropped 1 base, with 7 bases sitting between them. The CDR3 DNA reads TGTGCCAGCAGCTTCGGACAGTCCTACGAGCAGTACTTC. Protein: CASSFGQSYEQYF.

The rearrangement links TRBV27 to TRBJ2-6, with no clear D. From germline, CDR1 is MNHEY and CDR2 SMNVEV (reference sequence). This CDR3 is built from 17 residues. The V end lost 0 bases, the J end lost 2 bases, and 11 bases lay between the germline ends. The CDR3 DNA reads as TGTGCCAGCAGTTTATCTAGGAGAGGAGCTGGGGCCAACGTCCTGACTTTC. The encoded protein is CASSLSRRGAGANVLTF.

V gene TRBV6-6 combines with J gene TRBJ2-2; tentative D call: TRBD1 (5 bases). V gave up 2 bases and J gave up 5 bases, with 15 bases separating them. CDR1 is MNHNY and CDR2 is SVGAGI in the germline V gene (reference sequence). The CDR3 sequence is 16 residues long. CDR3 region: CASSYPPRDRTGELFF. The CDR3 region has the DNA TGTGCCAGCAGTTACCCCCCCAGGGATCGAACCGGGGAGCTGTTTTTT.

The V and J genes are TRBV5-5 and TRBJ2-7; maybe TRBD2 (5 bases). Germline V CDR1 and CDR2: SGHKS, YYEKEE (reference sequence). V lost 4 bases and J lost 0, with 17 bases in between. The CDR3 length is 16 residues. CDR3 amino acids: CASSLASGSSSYEQYF. The DNA of the CDR3 is TGTGCCAGCAGCCTAGCAAGCGGCAGCAGCTCCTACGAGCAGTACTTC.